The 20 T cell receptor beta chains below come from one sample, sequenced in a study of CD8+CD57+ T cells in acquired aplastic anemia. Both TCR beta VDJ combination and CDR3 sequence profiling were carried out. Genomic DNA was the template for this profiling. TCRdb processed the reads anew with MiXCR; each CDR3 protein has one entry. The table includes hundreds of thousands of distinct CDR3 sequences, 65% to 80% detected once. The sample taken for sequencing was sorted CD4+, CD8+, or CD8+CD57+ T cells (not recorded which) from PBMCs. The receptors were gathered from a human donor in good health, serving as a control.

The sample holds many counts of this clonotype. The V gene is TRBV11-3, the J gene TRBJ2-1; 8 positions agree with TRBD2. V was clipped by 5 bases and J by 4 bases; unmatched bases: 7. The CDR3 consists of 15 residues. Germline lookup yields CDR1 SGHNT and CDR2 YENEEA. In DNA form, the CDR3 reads TGTGCCAGCAGCGGTAGAGGCGGGGGGTACAATGAGCAGTTCTTC. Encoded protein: CASSGRGGGYNEQFF.

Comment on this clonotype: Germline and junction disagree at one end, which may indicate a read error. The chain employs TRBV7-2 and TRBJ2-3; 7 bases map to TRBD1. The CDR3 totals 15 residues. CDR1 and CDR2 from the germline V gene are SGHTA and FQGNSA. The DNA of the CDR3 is TGCGCCAGCAGCTTCCGGGCAGGGGGTACAGATACGCAGTATTTT. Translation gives CASSFRAGGTDTQYF.

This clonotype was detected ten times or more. The CDR3 DNA sequence: TGCGCCAGCAGCTTGGAGGGGACAGGCGGGGATCAGCCCCAGCATTTT. It codes for CASSLEGTGGDQPQHF. V and J are TRBV5-1 and TRBJ1-5, with 8 bases fitting TRBD1. The CDR3 loop spans 16 amino acids. Germline V CDR1 and CDR2: SGHRS, YFSETQ. Germline trimming cut 0 bases from V and 5 bases from J; bases unmatched to any gene: 7.

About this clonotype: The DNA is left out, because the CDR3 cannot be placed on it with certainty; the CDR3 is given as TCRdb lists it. CDR3: CASSFLSEQYFALYF. V usage is TRBV7-9 and J usage is TRBJ1-3. The V gene's germline CDR1 is SEHNR and CDR2 FQNEAQ (reference sequence). The CDR3 is 15 residues long, counting both termini.

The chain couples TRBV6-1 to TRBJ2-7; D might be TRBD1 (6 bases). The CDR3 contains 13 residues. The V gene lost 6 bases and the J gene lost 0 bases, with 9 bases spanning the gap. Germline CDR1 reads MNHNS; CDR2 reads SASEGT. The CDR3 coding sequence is TGTGCCAGCAGGTGGACAGACTCCTACGAGCAGTACTTC. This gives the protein CASRWTDSYEQYF.

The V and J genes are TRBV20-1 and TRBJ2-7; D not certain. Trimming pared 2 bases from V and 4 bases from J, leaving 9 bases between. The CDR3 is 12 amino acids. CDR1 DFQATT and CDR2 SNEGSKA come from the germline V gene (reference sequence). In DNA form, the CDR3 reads TGCAGTGCTAGACCGACTGGATACGAGCAGTACTTC. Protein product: CSARPTGYEQYF.

The CDR3 nucleotides read TGTGCCAGCAGTCCTAGCGGAGAGGGGACTGAGCAGTTCTTC. Translation: CASSPSGEGTEQFF. The chain couples TRBV2 to TRBJ1-2; TRBD2 matches 7 bases. The end of the DNA aligns better with TRBJ2-1, so the J call may be wrong. The CDR3 spans 14 residues. Germline loops: CDR1 SNHLY, CDR2 FYNNEI.

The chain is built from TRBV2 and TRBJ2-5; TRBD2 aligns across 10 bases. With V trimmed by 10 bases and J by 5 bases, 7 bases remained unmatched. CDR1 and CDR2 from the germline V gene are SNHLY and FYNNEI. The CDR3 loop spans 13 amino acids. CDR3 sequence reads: CATTSGAAETQYF. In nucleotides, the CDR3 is TGTGCCACTACTAGCGGGGCGGCTGAGACCCAGTACTTC.

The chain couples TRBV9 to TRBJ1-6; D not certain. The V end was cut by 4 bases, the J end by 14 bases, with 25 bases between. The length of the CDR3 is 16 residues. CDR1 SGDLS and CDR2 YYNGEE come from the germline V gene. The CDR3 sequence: CASSLRTAGRDSSLHF. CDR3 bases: TGTGCCAGCAGCTTACGGACGGCGGGTCGGGATTCGTCCCTCCACTTT. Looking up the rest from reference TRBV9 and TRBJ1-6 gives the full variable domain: DSGVTQTPKHLITATGQRVTLRCSPRSGDLSVYWYQQSLDQGLQFLIQYYNGEERAKGNILERFSAQQFPDLHSELNLSSLELGDSALYFCASSLRTAGRDSSLHFGNGTRLTVT.

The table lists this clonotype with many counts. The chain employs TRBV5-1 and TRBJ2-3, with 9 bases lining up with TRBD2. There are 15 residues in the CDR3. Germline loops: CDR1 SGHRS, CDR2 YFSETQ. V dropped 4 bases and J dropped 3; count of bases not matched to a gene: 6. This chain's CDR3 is CASSPLAGRTDTQYF. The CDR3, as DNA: TGCGCCAGCAGCCCACTAGCGGGTCGGACAGATACGCAGTATTTT.

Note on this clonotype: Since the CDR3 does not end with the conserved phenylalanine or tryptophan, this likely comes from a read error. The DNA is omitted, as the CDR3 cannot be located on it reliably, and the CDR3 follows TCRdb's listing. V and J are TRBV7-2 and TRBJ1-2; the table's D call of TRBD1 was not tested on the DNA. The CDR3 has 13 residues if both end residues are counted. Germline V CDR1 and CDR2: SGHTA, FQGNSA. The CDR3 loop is CASSFARDNQPQH.

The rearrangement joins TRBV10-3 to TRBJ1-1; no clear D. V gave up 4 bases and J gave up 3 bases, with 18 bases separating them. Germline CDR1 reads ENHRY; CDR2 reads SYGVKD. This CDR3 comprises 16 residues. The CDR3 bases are TGTGCCATCAGTGCTAGGGTCCCAGCGAGGGACACTGAAGCTTTCTTT. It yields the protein CAISARVPARDTEAFF.

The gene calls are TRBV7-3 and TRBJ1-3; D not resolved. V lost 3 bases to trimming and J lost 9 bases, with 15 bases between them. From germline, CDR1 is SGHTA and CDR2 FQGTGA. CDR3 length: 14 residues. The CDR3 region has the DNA TGTGCCAGCAGCTTTTGCCCCTATCAACCCACCATATATTTT. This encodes CASSFCPYQPTIYF.

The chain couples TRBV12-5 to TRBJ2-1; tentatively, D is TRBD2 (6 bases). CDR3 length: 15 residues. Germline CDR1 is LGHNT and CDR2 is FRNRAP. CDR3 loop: CASSRDLGGLNEQFF. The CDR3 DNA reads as TGTGCCAGCAGCAGGGACTTAGGCGGACTCAATGAGCAGTTCTTC.

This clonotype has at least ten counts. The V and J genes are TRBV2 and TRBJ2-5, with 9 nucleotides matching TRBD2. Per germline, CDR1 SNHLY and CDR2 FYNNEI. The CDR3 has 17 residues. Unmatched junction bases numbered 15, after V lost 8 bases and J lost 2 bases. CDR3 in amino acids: CASETAGGHVTQETQYF. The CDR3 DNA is TGTGCCAGCGAAACAGCGGGGGGCCATGTCACGCAAGAGACCCAGTACTTC.

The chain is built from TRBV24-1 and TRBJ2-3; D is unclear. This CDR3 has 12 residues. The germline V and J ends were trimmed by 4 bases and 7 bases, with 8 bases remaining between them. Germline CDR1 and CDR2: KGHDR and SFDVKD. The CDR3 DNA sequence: TGTGCCACCAGTGACGGAGCATATACGCAGTATTTT. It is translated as CATSDGAYTQYF.

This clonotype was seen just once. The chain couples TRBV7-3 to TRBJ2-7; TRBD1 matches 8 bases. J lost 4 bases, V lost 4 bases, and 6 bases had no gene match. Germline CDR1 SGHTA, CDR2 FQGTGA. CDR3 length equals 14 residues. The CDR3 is CASSSPDRVYEQYF. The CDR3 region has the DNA TGTGCCAGCAGCTCACCGGACAGGGTGTACGAGCAGTACTTC.

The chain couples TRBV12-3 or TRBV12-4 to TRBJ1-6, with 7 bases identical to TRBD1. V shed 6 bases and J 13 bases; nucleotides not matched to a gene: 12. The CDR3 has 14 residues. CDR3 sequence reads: CASSFRQGGPPLHF. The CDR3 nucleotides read TGTGCCAGCAGCTTCCGACAGGGAGGGCCGCCCCTCCACTTT.

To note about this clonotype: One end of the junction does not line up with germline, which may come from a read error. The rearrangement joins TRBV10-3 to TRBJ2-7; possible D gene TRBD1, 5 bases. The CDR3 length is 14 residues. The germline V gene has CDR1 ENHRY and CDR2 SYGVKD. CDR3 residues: CAISPRAANTEQFF. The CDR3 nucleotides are TGTGCCATCAGCCCCAGGGCGGCGAACACCGAGCAGTTCTTT.

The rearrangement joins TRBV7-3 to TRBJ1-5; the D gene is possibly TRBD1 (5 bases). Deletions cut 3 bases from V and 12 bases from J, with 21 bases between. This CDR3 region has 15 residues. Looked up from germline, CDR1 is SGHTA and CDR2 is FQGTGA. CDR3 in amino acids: CASSLGLQDNQNQHF. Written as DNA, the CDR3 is TGTGCCAGCAGCTTGGGGCTGCAGGACAACCAGAACCAGCATTTT.